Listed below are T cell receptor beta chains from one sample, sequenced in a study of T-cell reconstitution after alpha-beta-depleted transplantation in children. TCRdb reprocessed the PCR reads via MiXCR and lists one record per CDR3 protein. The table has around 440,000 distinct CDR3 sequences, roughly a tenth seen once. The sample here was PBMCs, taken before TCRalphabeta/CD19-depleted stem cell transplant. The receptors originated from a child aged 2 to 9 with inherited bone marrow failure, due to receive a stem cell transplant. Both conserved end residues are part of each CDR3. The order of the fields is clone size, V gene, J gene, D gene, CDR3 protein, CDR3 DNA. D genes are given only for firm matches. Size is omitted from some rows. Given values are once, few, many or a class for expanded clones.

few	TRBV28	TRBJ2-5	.	CASSPIDRIQETQYF	TGTGCCAGCAGTCCAATCGACAGGATACAAGAGACCCAGTACTTC
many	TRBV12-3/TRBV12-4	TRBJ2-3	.	CASSLGSGGDTQYF	TGTGCCAGCAGTTTGGGAAGTGGCGGGGATACGCAGTATTTT
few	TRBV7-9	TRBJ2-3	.	CASSPKATGVPTDTQYF	TGTGCCAGCAGCCCGAAGGCCACAGGCGTCCCCACAGATACGCAGTATTTT
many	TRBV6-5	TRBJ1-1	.	CASSYSRAVNTEAFF	TGTGCCAGCAGTTACTCTCGGGCCGTGAACACTGAAGCTTTCTTT
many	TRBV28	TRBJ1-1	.	CASEGPQGPEAFF	TGTGCCAGCGAGGGCCCTCAGGGTCCTGAAGCTTTCTTT
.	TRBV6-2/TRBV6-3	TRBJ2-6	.	CASRPLWREISGANVLTF	TGTGCCAGCCGCCCACTGTGGCGGGAAATCTCTGGGGCCAACGTCCTGACTTTC
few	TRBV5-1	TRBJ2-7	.	CASREQGPYEQYF	TGCGCCAGCAGAGAACAGGGACCCTACGAGCAGTACTTC
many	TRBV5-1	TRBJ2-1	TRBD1	CASSLRQGSYNEQFF	TGCGCCAGCAGCCTACGACAGGGCTCCTACAATGAGCAGTTCTTC
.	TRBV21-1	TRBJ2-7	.	CASSKSPGQGSYEQYF	TGTGCCAGCAGCAAGTCTCCGGGACAGGGCTCCTACGAGCAGTACTTC
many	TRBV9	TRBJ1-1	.	CASSVAVYTEAFF	TGTGCCAGCAGCGTAGCTGTTTACACTGAAGCTTTCTTT
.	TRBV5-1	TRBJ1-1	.	CASRNIRGPFNTEAFF	TGCGCCAGCAGGAATATTAGGGGTCCCTTCAACACTGAAGCTTTCTTT
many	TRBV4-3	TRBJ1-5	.	CASSQGITEYQPQHF	TGCGCCAGCAGCCAAGGTATAACAGAGTATCAGCCCCAGCATTTT
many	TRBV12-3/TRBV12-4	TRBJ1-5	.	CASSLRGAQSNQPQHF	TGTGCCAGCAGTTTAAGAGGGGCACAATCTAATCAGCCCCAGCATTTT
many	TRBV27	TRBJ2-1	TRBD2	CASSPGLAVPNEQFF	TGTGCCAGCAGCCCGGGACTAGCGGTACCCAATGAGCAGTTCTTC
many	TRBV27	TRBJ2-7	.	CASSVGRNYEQYF	TGTGCCAGCAGTGTTGGGAGGAACTACGAGCAGTACTTC
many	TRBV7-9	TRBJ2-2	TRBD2	CASSQGPLAGYTGELFF	TGTGCCAGCAGCCAAGGCCCCCTAGCGGGGTACACCGGGGAGCTGTTTTTT
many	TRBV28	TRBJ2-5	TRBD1	CASSSQGGVETQYF	TGTGCCAGCAGTTCACAGGGGGGTGTGGAGACCCAGTACTTC
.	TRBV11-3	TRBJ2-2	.	CASSSGGGELFF	TGTGCCAGCAGCTCCGGTGGCGGGGAGCTGTTTTTT
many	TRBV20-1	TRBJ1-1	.	CSARAEASTEAFF	TGCAGTGCTAGAGCCGAGGCAAGTACTGAAGCTTTCTTT
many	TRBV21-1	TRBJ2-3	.	CASSKESARGTDTQYF	TGTGCCAGCAGCAAAGAGTCGGCCAGGGGGACAGATACGCAGTATTTT
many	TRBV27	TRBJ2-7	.	CASSLSRALEQYF	TGTGCCAGCAGTTTATCTCGGGCGTTGGAGCAGTACTTC
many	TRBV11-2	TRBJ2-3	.	CASSLDRLGLSTDTQYF	TGTGCCAGCAGCTTAGATCGACTAGGCTTATCAACAGATACGCAGTATTTT
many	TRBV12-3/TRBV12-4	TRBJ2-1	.	CASSITRGEQFF	TGTGCCAGCAGTATCACCCGGGGTGAGCAGTTCTTC
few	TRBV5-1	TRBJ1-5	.	CASRVPGFIQPQHF	TGCGCCAGCAGGGTCCCAGGGTTCATTCAGCCCCAGCATTTT
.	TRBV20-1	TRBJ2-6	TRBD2	CSARTSGSPISGANVLTF	TGCAGTGCCCGGACTAGCGGGAGTCCTATTTCCGGGGCCAACGTCCTGACTTTC
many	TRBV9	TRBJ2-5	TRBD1	CASSVAGQGVETQYF	TGTGCCAGCAGCGTAGCGGGACAGGGGGTGGAGACCCAGTACTTC
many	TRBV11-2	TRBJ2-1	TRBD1	CASSLGPDRGPVQFF	TGTGCCAGCAGCTTGGGCCCCGACAGGGGGCCCGTGCAGTTCTTC
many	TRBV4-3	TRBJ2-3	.	CASSWEDGTDTQYF	TGCGCCAGCAGCTGGGAGGATGGGACAGATACGCAGTATTTT
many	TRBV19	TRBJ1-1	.	CASGVTGFSANTEAFF	TGTGCCAGTGGGGTCACCGGGTTCTCCGCAAACACTGAAGCTTTCTTT
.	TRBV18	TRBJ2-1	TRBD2	CASSLDLADNEQFF	TGTGCCAGCTCACTCGACCTAGCGGACAATGAGCAGTTCTTC
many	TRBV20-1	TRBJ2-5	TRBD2	CSAEGLAGEETQYF	TGCAGTGCCGAAGGACTAGCGGGAGAAGAGACCCAGTACTTC
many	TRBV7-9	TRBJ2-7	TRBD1	CASSQTPQGVGNEQYF	TGTGCCAGCAGCCAAACCCCACAGGGGGTAGGAAACGAGCAGTACTTC
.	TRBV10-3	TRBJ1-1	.	CAISYLAAGYTEAFF	TGTGCCATCAGTTACCTGGCAGCCGGATACACTGAAGCTTTCTTT
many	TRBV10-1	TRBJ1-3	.	CASRAGSGNTIYF	TGCGCCAGCCGAGCAGGCTCTGGAAACACCATATATTTT
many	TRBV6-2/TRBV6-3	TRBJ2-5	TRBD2	CASSYFGLAGETQYF	TGTGCCAGCAGTTACTTTGGACTAGCGGGAGAGACCCAGTACTTC
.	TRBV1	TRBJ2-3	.	CTSRPGRFLGEWEADTQYF	TGTACCAGCAGGCCCGGTAGATTCCTTGGTGAATGGGAGGCAGATACGCAGTATTTT